These T cell receptor beta chains were read from a single sample in a study of cytomegalovirus exposure and HLA in healthy donors. Profiled with immunoSEQ multiplex PCR; TCRdb holds only in-frame clones, not every one. The table for this sample gives around 140,000 clones. The sequenced sample consisted of PBMCs. The receptor source for this set is a woman aged 18-29 years in good health and CMV-seronegative. Each CDR3 is given with its conserved first and last residue. D genes are given only for firm matches.

j_gene	d_gene	v_gene	CDR3aa	CDR3nt
TRBJ2-7	TRBD2	TRBV27	CASRKTSGRFGQYF	TGTGCCAGCAGGAAGACTAGCGGGAGATTCGGGCAGTACTTC
TRBJ1-2	TRBD1	TRBV18	CASFPGTGNGGYTF	TGTGCCAGCTTTCCCGGGACAGGGAACGGGGGCTACACCTTC
TRBJ2-1	TRBD2	TRBV28	CASSLYGEGNEQFF	TGTGCCAGCAGTTTATATGGGGAGGGCAATGAGCAGTTCTTC
TRBJ1-3	TRBD1	TRBV9	CASSVGQGPSGNTIYF	TGTGCCAGCAGCGTAGGACAGGGCCCCTCTGGAAACACCATATATTTT
TRBJ2-3	.	TRBV7-9	CASSLSSADTQYF	TGTGCCAGCAGCTTATCGAGCGCAGATACGCAGTATTTT
TRBJ1-6	TRBD1	TRBV19	CASRTPDRGRTPLHF	TGTGCCAGTAGAACTCCAGACAGGGGGAGGACACCCCTCCACTTT
TRBJ2-7	TRBD2	TRBV29-1	CSFAGTSGYEQYF	TGCAGCTTTGCCGGGACTAGCGGATACGAGCAGTACTTC
TRBJ2-3	TRBD2	TRBV7-6	CASSPGGADTQYF	TGTGCCAGCAGCCCTGGGGGGGCAGATACGCAGTATTTT
TRBJ2-1	TRBD2	TRBV13	CASSPTSLSGQFF	TGTGCCAGCAGCCCGACTAGCTTGTCGGGGCAGTTCTTC
TRBJ1-5	TRBD1	TRBV18	CASSPRGQGYSNQPQHF	TGTGCCAGCTCACCACGGGGACAGGGCTATAGCAATCAGCCCCAGCATTTT
TRBJ1-4	.	TRBV10-3	CAISDQDSSEKLFF	TGTGCCATCAGTGACCAGGACTCGAGTGAAAAACTGTTTTTT
TRBJ2-1	TRBD2	TRBV11-3	CASSLQLAEADEQFF	TGTGCCAGCAGCTTACAACTAGCGGAGGCGGATGAGCAGTTCTTC
TRBJ1-3	TRBD1	TRBV9	CASSAEQGALGNTIYF	TGTGCCAGCAGCGCAGAACAGGGGGCTTTGGGAAACACCATATATTTT
TRBJ1-2	.	TRBV9	CAGSVDHRPNYGYTF	TGTGCCGGCAGCGTCGACCACAGACCTAACTATGGCTACACCTTC
TRBJ2-7	TRBD2	TRBV5-1	CASTPGAGGGYEQYF	TGCGCCAGCACCCCGGGCGCGGGAGGAGGCTACGAGCAGTACTTC
TRBJ1-6	TRBD1	TRBV6-5	CASSYSRTGANSPLHF	TGTGCCAGCAGTTACTCGAGGACAGGGGCAAATTCACCCCTCCACTTT
TRBJ1-1	.	TRBV5-6	CASSFGHTNTEAFF	TGTGCCAGCAGCTTTGGACACACGAACACTGAAGCTTTCTTT
TRBJ2-1	.	TRBV5-4	CASSSPGTGVFNEQFF	TGTGCCAGCAGTTCGCCCGGGACTGGAGTGTTTAATGAGCAGTTCTTC
TRBJ2-1	TRBD1	TRBV19	CASSAIPGTVYYNEQFF	TGTGCCAGTAGTGCGATTCCCGGGACAGTTTACTACAATGAGCAGTTCTTC
TRBJ2-1	.	TRBV6-1	CASSLQGNRGEQFF	TGTGCCAGCAGTTTACAGGGTAACCGGGGTGAGCAGTTCTTC
TRBJ2-2	TRBD1	TRBV7-9	CASSLATGINTGELFF	TGTGCCAGCAGCTTAGCGACAGGGATAAACACCGGGGAGCTGTTTTTT
TRBJ1-2	TRBD1	TRBV6-1	CASSDPRQGDYGYTF	TGTGCCAGCAGTGACCCCCGACAGGGGGACTATGGCTACACCTTC
TRBJ1-4	.	TRBV4-3	CASSRRGNEKLFF	TGCGCCAGCAGCCGCAGGGGTAATGAAAAACTGTTTTTT
TRBJ2-7	TRBD2	TRBV27	CASSLFAAGVSYEQYF	TGTGCCAGCAGTTTATTTGCAGCGGGAGTATCCTACGAGCAGTACTTC
TRBJ2-7	TRBD1	TRBV29-1	CSALGGTGRDEQYF	TGCAGCGCACTAGGGGGGACAGGAAGGGACGAGCAGTACTTC
TRBJ1-4	.	TRBV7-2	CASSLPGGGNEKLFF	TGTGCCAGCAGCTTGCCCGGAGGTGGTAATGAAAAACTGTTTTTT
TRBJ2-5	TRBD2	TRBV28	CASSLPTSGIRQETQYF	TGTGCCAGCAGTTTACCAACAAGCGGGATAAGGCAAGAGACCCAGTACTTC